One sample yielded the 32 T cell receptor beta chains listed below, sequenced in a study of T cell clones after liver transplantation. Repertoires were generated with immunoSEQ multiplex PCR, while TCRdb's copy carries only in-frame clones and drops some. The data show 75,000 to 95,000 clones, around 80% seen once. Sequences were derived from CD4+ T cells from blood, sampled less than 50 months after liver transplant. The origin of the receptors is a human patient who received a liver transplant. Certain T cells may be donor cells from the graft.

The chain is built from TRBV6-5 and TRBJ1-2, with D possibly being TRBD1 (5 bases). The V gene's germline CDR1 is MNHEY and CDR2 SVGAGI. The CDR3 contains 15 residues. Trimming took 4 bases from V and 9 from J, leaving 21 bases between them. CDR3 residues: CASSSGGMPLYRYTF. In DNA form, the CDR3 reads TGTGCCAGCAGTTCCGGGGGGATGCCCCTATATCGCTACACCTTC.

In its sample, this clone was seen once. One junction end does not reproduce the germline sequence, and a read error may be involved. The chain couples TRBV5-1 to TRBJ2-1; 9 nucleotides match TRBD2. The V gene's germline CDR1 is SGHRS and CDR2 YFSETQ. The CDR3 runs 17 residues. The CDR3 reads CASSPGPSGTSYSEQFF. The CDR3 nucleotides read TGCGCCAGCAGCCCTGGCCCTAGCGGGACGTCCTACAGTGAGCAGTTCTTC.

This clone was detected only a few times. This chain connects TRBV30 to TRBJ2-5, with 10 bases matching TRBD2. Germline values: CDR1 GTSNPN, CDR2 SVGIG (reference sequence). This CDR3 is 14 amino acids long. Trimming took 5 bases from V and 1 from J; bases not matched to a gene: 4. This CDR3 is CAWARLAGQETQYF. CDR3 nucleotide sequence: TGTGCCTGGGCAAGACTAGCGGGCCAAGAGACCCAGTACTTC.

The rearrangement links TRBV7-2 to TRBJ2-7; D is perhaps TRBD1 (6 bases). Looked up from germline, CDR1 is SGHTA and CDR2 is FQGNSA. The CDR3 is 12 residues long. V was shortened by 8 bases and J by 4 bases, with 12 bases between the two germline ends. The CDR3 DNA reads TGTGCCAGCGGTGGACAGACTTACGAGCAGTACTTC. It yields the protein CASGGQTYEQYF. The full variable domain, completed using reference TRBV7-2 and TRBJ2-7, is GAGVSQSPSNKVTEKGKDVELRCDPISGHTALYWYRQSLGQGLEFLIYFQGNSAPDKSGLPSDRFSAERTGGSVSTLTIQRTQQEDSAVYLCASGGQTYEQYFGPGTRLTVT.

The V gene is TRBV4-3, the J gene TRBJ2-2; 12 bases match TRBD1. The CDR3 contains 17 residues. The germline gives CDR1 LGHNA, CDR2 YSLEER. With V trimmed by 1 base and J by 7 bases, 7 bases remained unmatched. In DNA form, the CDR3 reads TGCGCCAGCAGCCAAGTCTGGGACAGGGGGCGCGGCGGGGAGCTGTTTTTT. Translated, it gives CASSQVWDRGRGGELFF.

The chain carries TRBV6-5 and TRBJ1-2; 7 bases fit TRBD1. V lost 7 bases to trimming and J lost 0 bases; unmatched junction nucleotides: 8. The CDR3 length is 15 residues. The germline gives CDR1 MNHEY, CDR2 SVGAGI. The CDR3 sequence: CASNKNQGANYGYTF. CDR3 nucleotides: TGTGCCAGCAACAAAAACCAGGGGGCTAACTATGGCTACACCTTC.

The J gene is TRBJ2-2, the V gene TRBV19; D is unclear. This CDR3 comprises 14 residues. Trimming left V 4 bases short and J 5 bases short, with 11 bases between. Germline V lookup: CDR1 LNHDA, CDR2 SQIVND (reference sequence). CDR3 in amino acids: CASSTVPKTGELFF. CDR3 nucleotide sequence: TGTGCCAGTAGTACCGTCCCTAAAACCGGGGAGCTGTTTTTT. Full variable domain (rest looked up from reference TRBV19 and TRBJ2-2): DGGITQSPKYLFRKEGQNVTLSCEQNLNHDAMYWYRQDPGQGLRLIYYSQIVNDFQKGDIAEGYSVSREKKESFPLTVTSAQKNPTAFYLCASSTVPKTGELFFGEGSRLTVL.

The chain recombines TRBV7-9 with TRBJ1-1; D unclear. With 3 bases removed from V and 11 bases from J, the gap between germline ends came to 10 bases. This CDR3 has 11 amino acids. Germline loops: CDR1 SEHNR, CDR2 FQNEAQ (reference sequence). The CDR3 nucleotides read TGTGCCAGCAGCTTCAGTCAGGACGCTTTCTTT. This codes for CASSFSQDAFF.

The chain has TRBV7-2 and TRBJ2-3; no clear D. In germline, CDR1 is SGHTA, CDR2 FQGNSA. The V end was cut by 5 bases, the J end by 4 bases, with 13 bases between. The CDR3 covers 14 residues. CDR3 DNA sequence: TGTGCCAGCAGCCTCCGTCGGGTCCCAGATACGCAGTATTTT. It encodes CASSLRRVPDTQYF.

This clone turned up a few times. The chain has TRBV2 and TRBJ1-2, with 7 positions matching TRBD1. CDR1 is SNHLY and CDR2 is FYNNEI in the germline V gene. The CDR3 runs 14 residues. V lost 6 bases and J lost 3; bases outside the gene matches: 7. Here the CDR3 reads CASSSQGFYYGYTF. In DNA, the CDR3 is TGTGCCAGCAGCTCACAGGGGTTTTACTATGGCTACACCTTC.

The chain has TRBV5-3 and TRBJ2-3; D gene unclear. TRBV5-3 is an open reading frame, and its role is uncertain. V was trimmed by 6 bases and J by 3 bases, leaving 14 bases between them. The CDR3 length is 14 residues. The CDR3 sequence is CARKSRAQTDTQYF. CDR3 in DNA: TGTGCCAGAAAGTCCCGGGCGCAGACAGATACGCAGTATTTT.

The rearrangement links TRBV5-1 to TRBJ2-6, with no clear D. V gave up 5 bases and J gave up 2 bases, with 11 bases separating them. The CDR3 has 15 residues. The germline gives CDR1 SGHRS, CDR2 YFSETQ. CDR3 residues: CASRGGQPGANVLTF. DNA of the CDR3: TGCGCCAGCAGAGGTGGGCAACCTGGGGCCAACGTCCTGACTTTC.

This clone was counted a few times. The chain employs TRBV7-9 and TRBJ1-2, with D uncertain. The CDR3 covers 11 residues. Germline CDR1 is SEHNR and CDR2 is FQNEAQ (reference sequence). Trimming removed 5 bases from V and 8 bases from J, with 9 bases in between. Here the CDR3 DNA reads TGTGCCAGCAGCCCCAGCGGAGGCTACACCTTC. Translating gives CASSPSGGYTF.

This chain uses TRBV6-5 with TRBJ1-2, with a tentative D call TRBD1 (5 bases). The CDR3 sequence is 12 residues long. V dropped 10 bases and J dropped 5 bases, with 14 bases sitting between them. Germline V gene data show CDR1 as MNHEY and CDR2 as SVGAGI. CDR3 protein: CATSSRVYGYTF. In nucleotides, the CDR3 is TGTGCCACCTCTTCCAGGGTTTATGGCTACACCTTC.

This clone came up once. The chain has TRBV4-1 and TRBJ2-2, with TRBD1 matching 8 bases. The V gene's germline CDR1 is MGHRA and CDR2 YSYEKL. V shed 0 bases and J 4 bases; nucleotides not matched to a gene: 10. This CDR3 has 18 residues. CDR3: CASSQDLNRGVPTGELFF. DNA for the CDR3: TGCGCCAGCAGCCAAGATCTAAACAGGGGGGTACCCACCGGGGAGCTGTTTTTT.

This sequence joins TRBV6-6 and TRBJ1-4; unclear D gene. CDR3 length: 15 amino acids. Germline CDR1 and CDR2: MNHNY and SVGAGI (reference sequence). V was clipped by 2 bases and J by 8 bases, with 15 bases between them. The CDR3, as DNA: TGTGCCAGCAGTTACGGGCATGCGGTCGAAGAAAAACTGTTTTTT. Protein: CASSYGHAVEEKLFF.

Only one count was recorded for this clone. The chain recombines TRBV7-2 with TRBJ2-7, with D unresolved. V lost 5 bases and J lost 2, with 7 bases in between. This CDR3 is built from 12 residues. Germline CDR1 and CDR2: SGHTA and FQGNSA. The CDR3 nucleotides read TGTGCCAGCAGCCTCACCACCTACGAGCAGTACTTC. Translating it yields CASSLTTYEQYF.

The CDR3 coding sequence is TGTGCCAGCAGCTTCGATTTGGTGAATTTGTTTGGGACCCAGTACTTC. Its translation: CASSFDLVNLFGTQYF. This chain connects TRBV7-9 to TRBJ2-5, with unresolved D. Per germline, CDR1 SEHNR and CDR2 FQNEAQ (reference sequence). Deletions cut 3 bases from V and 7 bases from J, with 21 bases between. The CDR3 contains 16 residues.

A single count supports this clone. Written as DNA, the CDR3 is TGTGCCAGCTCCCAAAAGGCTAGCAGATGGAGCTCTCCAGATACGCAGTATTTT. Encoded protein: CASSQKASRWSSPDTQYF. V is TRBV18 and J is TRBJ2-3; tentative D call: TRBD2 (5 bases). V lost 6 bases and J 4 bases, leaving 26 bases between the germline ends. The V gene's germline CDR1 is KGHSH and CDR2 LQKENI. The CDR3 length is 18 residues.

The CDR3 loop reads CASTSGGATGTYEQYF. CDR3 nucleotide sequence: TGTGCCAGCACCTCAGGGGGGGCTACAGGGACCTACGAGCAGTACTTC. This rearrangement joins TRBV7-2 to TRBJ2-7, with D perhaps assigned TRBD1 or TRBD2 (7 bases each). Trimming left V 7 bases short and J 2 bases short, with 21 bases between. Germline CDR1 and CDR2: SGHTA and FQGNSA. The CDR3 sequence is 16 residues long.

CDR3 bases: TGTGCCAGCAAAGACATAAACATTCAGTACTTC. Its protein is CASKDINIQYF. The V call is TRBV6-5, the J call TRBJ2-4; D remains ambiguous. Trimming pared 7 bases from V and 6 bases from J, leaving 7 bases between. The germline V gene encodes CDR1 MNHEY and CDR2 SVGAGI. This CDR3 has 11 amino acids.

The chain uses TRBV5-1 and TRBJ2-1, with 12 bases that match TRBD2. The V segment lost 7 bases and the J segment 7 bases; nucleotides outside the gene matches: 6. The CDR3 length is 14 residues. CDR1 and CDR2 from the germline V gene are SGHRS and YFSETQ. The DNA of the CDR3 is TGCGCCAGCTCCCGGACTAGCGGGGTGAATGAGCAGTTCTTC. Protein product: CASSRTSGVNEQFF.

This chain connects TRBV28 to TRBJ2-7; 7 bases align to TRBD2. The CDR3 is 14 amino acids. CDR1 is MDHEN and CDR2 is SYDVKM in the germline V gene. Unmatched junction bases numbered 9, after V lost 7 bases and J lost 3 bases. Here the CDR3 reads CASIPPRTSYEQYF. Here the CDR3 DNA reads TGTGCCAGCATCCCCCCCCGGACTAGCTACGAGCAGTACTTC.

CDR3 nucleotide sequence: TGCGCCAGCAGCTTAGGAGACAGACCCAATCAGCCCCAGCATTTT. Translating gives CASSLGDRPNQPQHF. The chain couples TRBV5-1 to TRBJ1-5; tentative D call: TRBD1 (5 bases). The CDR3 covers 15 residues. V lost 2 bases, J lost 3 bases, and 12 bases lay in between. Germline-derived CDR1 and CDR2 are SGHRS and YFSETQ.

This chain links TRBV4-3 with TRBJ1-5, with 8 positions matching TRBD1. The CDR3 length is 15 residues. J lost 2 bases, V lost 4 bases, and 4 bases had no gene match. The germline CDR1 and CDR2 sequences are LGHNA and YSLEER. This CDR3 is CASSRETGGNQPQHF. Written as DNA, the CDR3 is TGCGCCAGCAGCCGAGAGACAGGGGGCAATCAGCCCCAGCATTTT.

This chain connects TRBV5-4 to TRBJ2-6, with D unclear. V dropped 0 bases and J dropped 4 bases, with 11 bases sitting between them. This CDR3 has 16 amino acids. In germline, CDR1 is SGHNT, CDR2 YYREEE (reference sequence). CDR3: CASSLGSDPGANVLTF. CDR3 DNA: TGTGCCAGCAGCTTGGGGTCCGATCCAGGGGCCAACGTCCTGACTTTC.

This chain connects TRBV2 to TRBJ2-5; possibly TRBD1 for D (8 bases). V was clipped by 8 bases and J by 2 bases, with 12 bases between them. CDR1 and CDR2 from the germline V gene are SNHLY and FYNNEI. The CDR3 covers 13 residues. The CDR3 DNA reads TGTGCCAGCGGGGGGGACAGGCAAGAGACCCAGTACTTC. It specifies CASGGDRQETQYF.

The chain recombines TRBV7-6 with TRBJ2-1, with D tentatively TRBD2 (6 bases). V lost 3 bases, J lost 0 bases, and 15 bases lay in between. CDR3 length: 17 amino acids. Germline CDR1 reads SGHVS; CDR2 reads FNYEAQ. The CDR3 region has the DNA TGTGCCAGCAGCTTGGCTTCGGGACTTAACTCCTACAATGAGCAGTTCTTC. Protein: CASSLASGLNSYNEQFF.

The chain is built from TRBV11-3 and TRBJ2-5, with TRBD2 as a possible D gene (7 bases). CDR3 length equals 14 residues. V shed 3 bases and J shed 4 bases, with 12 bases lying between them. In germline, CDR1 is SGHNT, CDR2 YENEEA. The CDR3 nucleotides are TGTGCCAGCAGCTTTCGGGGGGCCCCAGAGACCCAGTACTTC. This sequence encodes CASSFRGAPETQYF.

The CDR3 spells CASSLDVGRFF. In DNA, the CDR3 is TGTGCCAGCAGCCTGGACGTGGGGCGGTTCTTC. The chain recombines TRBV7-2 with TRBJ2-1; perhaps TRBD1 as D (5 bases). Trimming shortened V by 5 bases and J by 15 bases, and 14 bases separated the two germline ends. CDR1 is SGHTA and CDR2 is FQGNSA in the germline V gene. The CDR3 runs 11 residues.

This clone was counted a single time. The chain uses TRBV7-9 and TRBJ1-1; 7 nucleotides match TRBD1. CDR1 is SEHNR, CDR2 FQNEAQ, per germline (reference sequence). The CDR3 sequence is 14 residues long. The V and J ends lost 4 bases and 4 bases, in that order; junction bases with no gene match: 6. CDR3 bases: TGTGCCAGCAGCTCTGGACAGGTCGTCACTGAAGCTTTCTTT. Translated, it gives CASSSGQVVTEAFF.

This clone appeared a few times. CDR3 sequence (DNA): TGTGCCAGCAGCTTAGCGGGACAGGGTGTCCAGGAGACCCAGTACTTC. Protein product: CASSLAGQGVQETQYF. V and J are TRBV7-2 and TRBJ2-5; 9 nucleotides line up with TRBD1. The CDR3 loop spans 16 amino acids. The germline V gene has CDR1 SGHTA and CDR2 FQGNSA. After removal of 0 bases from V and 5 bases from J, the junction contained 7 bases not matched to a gene.